The 30 T cell receptor beta chains in this list originate from one sample, sequenced in a study of CD8 T cells in ankylosing spondylitis. These receptors are not linked to any known antigen. Study results and caveats: A TCR beta motif of several highly homologous variants appeared characteristic of ankylosing spondylitis blood.

MiXCR, run by TCRdb on the 5' RACE reads, gives a single entry per CDR3 protein. The data hold around 440,000 distinct CDR3 sequences, with roughly a sixth observed a single time. Sequencing was carried out using blood, either unsorted or a sorted T cell fraction (not recorded which). These receptors came from a male donor with ankylosing spondylitis.

The sample holds a few counts of this clonotype. This rearrangement joins TRBV20-1 to TRBJ1-5, with D unclear. Trimming cost V 4 bases and J 2 bases, with 18 bases left between them. CDR1 is DFQATT and CDR2 is SNEGSKA in the germline V gene (reference sequence). CDR3 size: 16 residues. The chain's CDR3 is CSATPEEGWGNQPQHF. CDR3 bases: TGCAGTGCTACCCCCGAGGAGGGTTGGGGCAATCAGCCCCAGCATTTT.

This clonotype was recorded a few times. The chain links TRBV7-9 to TRBJ2-1, with 7 positions matching TRBD2. After removal of 5 bases from V and 4 bases from J, the junction contained 14 bases not matched to a gene. This CDR3 is 17 amino acids long. The V gene's germline CDR1 is SEHNR and CDR2 FQNEAQ (reference sequence). CDR3 loop: CASSPPSSGGGYNEQFF. CDR3 nucleotides: TGTGCCAGCAGCCCCCCCAGCTCGGGCGGGGGATACAATGAGCAGTTCTTC.

The gene calls are TRBV6-1 and TRBJ1-5; D remains ambiguous. Germline CDR1 and CDR2: MNHNS and SASEGT. This CDR3 comprises 16 residues. V lost 2 bases and J 5 bases, leaving 16 bases between the germline ends. In DNA form, the CDR3 reads TGTGCCAGCAGTGAACCCCCAAGAGGGAAACATCAGCCCCAGCATTTT. Translated: CASSEPPRGKHQPQHF.

This clonotype has ten or more counts. The chain joins TRBV5-1 to TRBJ1-1; 8 nucleotides align to TRBD1. The germline gives CDR1 SGHRS, CDR2 YFSETQ. V dropped 4 bases and J dropped 4; count of bases not matched to a gene: 3. CDR3 length equals 13 residues. The CDR3 loop reads CASSPTGATEAFF. The CDR3 DNA is TGCGCCAGCAGCCCGACAGGGGCCACTGAAGCTTTCTTT.

The V gene is TRBV5-1, the J gene TRBJ2-1; 9 positions match TRBD1. The V and J ends lost 4 bases and 6 bases, in that order; junction bases with no gene match: 2. Per the germline V gene, CDR1 is SGHRS and CDR2 is YFSETQ. The CDR3 is 13 residues long. The CDR3 protein is CASSAGQGNEQFF. CDR3 nucleotide sequence: TGCGCCAGCAGCGCGGGACAGGGCAATGAGCAGTTCTTC.

This clonotype was seen only a few times. The chain links TRBV7-2 to TRBJ1-2, with TRBD1 identical over 7 bases. Germline CDR1 is SGHTA and CDR2 is FQGNSA. This CDR3 comprises 14 residues. The J segment lost 3 bases and the V segment lost 5 bases, leaving 6 bases of the junction unmatched. The CDR3 loop is CASSAGTEYYGYTF. CDR3 in DNA: TGTGCCAGCAGCGCCGGGACAGAATACTATGGCTACACCTTC. Full variable domain (outside the CDR3, taken from reference TRBV7-2 and TRBJ1-2): GAGVSQSPSNKVTEKGKDVELRCDPISGHTALYWYRQSLGQGLEFLIYFQGNSAPDKSGLPSDRFSAERTGGSVSTLTIQRTQQEDSAVYLCASSAGTEYYGYTFGSGTRLTVV.

V usage is TRBV18 and J usage is TRBJ2-6; D remains ambiguous. CDR3 length: 16 amino acids. V was clipped by 2 bases and J by 0 bases, with 8 bases between them. Looked up from germline, CDR1 is KGHSH and CDR2 is LQKENI. CDR3 sequence reads: CASSPKRASGANVLTF. Written as DNA, the CDR3 is TGTGCCAGCTCACCAAAAAGGGCCTCTGGGGCCAACGTCCTGACTTTC.

This clonotype showed up just a few times. The rearrangement joins TRBV28 to TRBJ2-3; D not resolved. The V end lost 4 bases, the J end lost 7 bases, and 15 bases lay between the germline ends. CDR1 and CDR2 (germline): MDHEN, SYDVKM. The CDR3 loop spans 14 amino acids. The CDR3, as DNA: TGTGCCAGCAGTTCGACCCCAGTGTTGAATACGCAGTATTTT. Its translation: CASSSTPVLNTQYF.

This clonotype was found a few times. This chain links TRBV18 with TRBJ1-2; D is ambiguous. Germline CDR1 is KGHSH and CDR2 is LQKENI. Trimming removed 2 bases at V and 7 bases at J, with 17 bases between. The CDR3 runs 15 residues. CDR3 DNA sequence: TGTGCCAGCTCACCAGGCCCCTCCGGGGTTGGTGGCTACACCTTC. Translated, it gives CASSPGPSGVGGYTF.

The table lists this clonotype with a few counts. V and J are TRBV5-8 and TRBJ1-2; D is unclear. This CDR3 contains 14 residues. Germline CDR1 is SGHTS and CDR2 is YDEGEE. V was cut by 0 bases and J by 6 bases, with 12 bases left in between. This CDR3 reads CASSLGRRPNGYTF. In DNA, the CDR3 is TGTGCCAGCAGCTTGGGACGGCGCCCCAATGGCTACACCTTC.

A few counts support this clonotype. This rearrangement joins TRBV6-2 or TRBV6-3 to TRBJ2-7, with 9 bases fitting TRBD2. From germline, CDR1 is MNHEY and CDR2 SVGEGT. The V and J ends lost 0 bases and 1 base, in that order; junction bases with no gene match: 10. CDR3 length equals 18 residues. CDR3 loop: CASSYSTSVAGVSYEQYF. DNA for the CDR3: TGTGCCAGCAGTTACTCCACATCGGTAGCGGGGGTTTCCTACGAGCAGTACTTC.

This clonotype showed up just a few times. The chain combines TRBV7-9 with TRBJ2-7, with 10 bases lining up with TRBD1. CDR1 and CDR2 from the germline V gene are SEHNR and FQNEAQ (reference sequence). The CDR3 is 15 amino acids. With V trimmed by 3 bases and J by 3 bases, 5 bases remained unmatched. The CDR3, as DNA: TGTGCCAGCAGCTTTGTCCGGGACAGGGGCTACGAGCAGTACTTC. Residues: CASSFVRDRGYEQYF. Together with reference TRBV7-9 and TRBJ2-7, the CDR3 gives the full variable domain: DTGVSQNPRHKITKRGQNVTFRCDPISEHNRLYWYRQTLGQGPEFLTYFQNEAQLEKSRLLSDRFSAERPKGSFSTLEIQRTEQGDSAMYLCASSFVRDRGYEQYFGPGTRLTVT.

This clonotype was seen a handful of times. The V call is TRBV29-1, the J call TRBJ2-7; D may be TRBD1 (5 bases). The germline V gene has CDR1 SQVTM and CDR2 ANQGSEA. Trimming took 4 bases from V and 2 from J, leaving 12 bases between them. This CDR3 has 13 amino acids. The CDR3: CSVGSGPTYEQYF. In nucleotides, the CDR3 is TGCAGCGTTGGATCAGGGCCCACCTACGAGCAGTACTTC.

The chain joins TRBV5-6 to TRBJ2-7; D might be TRBD1 (7 bases). Between the trimmed V and J ends, which lost 7 bases and 2 bases, there was a span of 16 bases. Germline assignment: CDR1 SGHDT and CDR2 YYEEEE. This CDR3 has 14 amino acids. In DNA, the CDR3 is TGTGCCAGCTTCCTCAGGGGGGCAGCCTACGAGCAGTACTTC. Protein product: CASFLRGAAYEQYF.

This clonotype has a handful of counts. DNA of the CDR3: TGTGCCAGCAGCTTGTCCATTTGGCGGGGCTCATATGGCTACACCTTC. Its protein is CASSLSIWRGSYGYTF. V is TRBV5-5 and J is TRBJ1-2; maybe TRBD1 (5 bases). The CDR3 spans 16 residues. CDR1 and CDR2 (germline): SGHKS, YYEKEE (reference sequence). The V end was cut by 1 base, the J end by 5 bases, with 18 bases between. Full variable domain (outside the CDR3, taken from reference TRBV5-5 and TRBJ1-2): DAGVTQSPTHLIKTRGQQVTLRCSPISGHKSVSWYQQVLGQGPQFIFQYYEKEERGRGNFPDRFSARQFPNYSSELNVNALLLGDSALYLCASSLSIWRGSYGYTFGSGTRLTVV.

The sample holds a few counts of this clonotype. The V call is TRBV7-2, the J call TRBJ2-5; 7 nucleotides align to TRBD1. The germline V gene has CDR1 SGHTA and CDR2 FQGNSA. This CDR3 is built from 14 residues. Unmatched junction bases numbered 5, after V lost 5 bases and J lost 2 bases. The CDR3 region is CASSTQTGQETQYF. CDR3 nucleotide sequence: TGTGCCAGCAGCACCCAGACAGGGCAAGAGACCCAGTACTTC.

In its sample, this clonotype was seen a few times. The genes are TRBV6-2 or TRBV6-3 and TRBJ1-5, with D perhaps matching TRBD1 (5 bases). Trimming cost V 8 bases and J 6 bases, with 8 bases left between them. CDR1 and CDR2 (germline): MNHEY, SVGEGT. The length of the CDR3 is 11 residues. CDR3 loop: CASGGVQPQHF. DNA of the CDR3: TGTGCCAGCGGGGGTGTTCAGCCCCAGCATTTT.

Concerning this clonotype: A much bigger clone sits one base away, suggesting this may be a read error. The chain has TRBV27 and TRBJ2-2, with no clear D. CDR1 MNHEY and CDR2 SMNVEV come from the germline V gene (reference sequence). The CDR3 covers 14 residues. V was shortened by 2 bases and J by 6 bases, with 10 bases between the two germline ends. Written as DNA, the CDR3 is TGTGCCAGCAGTTTACTCAACGGCGCCGGGGAGCTGTTTTTT. Its protein is CASSLLNGAGELFF.

This clonotype was seen more than once but under ten times. The rearrangement uses TRBV27 and TRBJ1-5; D call uncertain. The CDR3 is 15 amino acids. The germline V gene encodes CDR1 MNHEY and CDR2 SMNVEV (reference sequence). V lost 2 bases and J 4 bases, leaving 12 bases between the germline ends. The CDR3 here is CASSLLSSGNQPQHF. CDR3 DNA: TGTGCCAGCAGTTTACTCAGTTCGGGGAATCAGCCCCAGCATTTT.

The genes are TRBV9 and TRBJ2-1; 14 bases are a match to TRBD2. The junction had 6 bases not matched to a gene; V was cut back by 4 bases and J by 3 bases. CDR3 length: 17 amino acids. The V gene's germline CDR1 is SGDLS and CDR2 YYNGEE. Here the CDR3 reads CASSTRTSGRFYNEQFF. CDR3 DNA sequence: TGTGCCAGCAGCACCCGGACTAGCGGGAGGTTCTACAATGAGCAGTTCTTC.

A few counts support this clonotype. The J gene is TRBJ1-1, the V gene TRBV6-5; D is perhaps TRBD1 (5 bases). CDR1 and CDR2 (germline): MNHEY, SVGAGI. The CDR3 contains 14 residues. Trimming took off 4 bases at V and 3 bases at J, with 12 bases between the two ends. CDR3 sequence (DNA): TGTGCCAGCAGTTGGGGGGGGGTGGACACTGAAGCTTTCTTT. It specifies CASSWGGVDTEAFF.

J is TRBJ1-3 and V is TRBV11-2; 7 bases agree with TRBD1. Germline V gene data show CDR1 as SGHAT and CDR2 as FQNNGV. Trimming removed 1 base from V and 0 bases from J; junction bases left unmatched: 15. This CDR3 contains 20 residues. CDR3 in DNA: TGTGCCAGCAGCTTAGTTAGGGGCAGGACAGGCTCTCTCTCTGGAAACACCATATATTTT. It specifies CASSLVRGRTGSLSGNTIYF.

V is TRBV29-1 and J is TRBJ1-4; D may be TRBD1 (5 bases). Trimming left V 4 bases short and J 4 bases short, with 16 bases between. The germline CDR1 and CDR2 sequences are SQVTM and ANQGSEA. The CDR3 spans 15 residues. CDR3 residues: CSVVIPGRRNEKLFF. The CDR3 DNA reads as TGCAGCGTTGTTATACCGGGACGGCGTAATGAAAAACTGTTTTTT. Supplemented by reference TRBV29-1 and TRBJ1-4, the full variable domain reads SAVISQKPSRDICQRGTSLTIQCQVDSQVTMMFWYRQQPGQSLTLIATANQGSEATYESGFVIDKFPISRPNLTFSTLTVSNMSPEDSSIYLCSVVIPGRRNEKLFFGSGTQLSVL.

This clonotype was seen more than once but under ten times. The V and J genes are TRBV20-1 and TRBJ1-1, with TRBD1 as a possible D gene (5 bases). CDR3 size: 17 residues. Trimming took 0 bases from V and 8 from J, leaving 25 bases between them. Germline V gene sequence: CDR1 DFQATT, CDR2 SNEGSKA (reference sequence). Here the CDR3 reads CSAREGKNPNRPGEAFF. CDR3 nucleotides: TGCAGTGCTAGAGAGGGAAAGAATCCGAACAGGCCGGGAGAAGCTTTCTTT.

This clonotype occurred many times. The rearrangement links TRBV20-1 to TRBJ2-5, with 8 bases aligning to TRBD2. This CDR3 comprises 15 residues. Germline trimming cut 1 base from V and 2 bases from J; bases unmatched to any gene: 6. CDR1 DFQATT and CDR2 SNEGSKA come from the germline V gene (reference sequence). CDR3 bases: TGCAGTGCTAGAGTCACTAGCGGAGCTCAAGAGACCCAGTACTTC. Its protein product is CSARVTSGAQETQYF.

This clonotype has just a few counts. The CDR3 protein is CSAPLAQSTDTQYF. The CDR3 DNA is TGCAGTGCTCCACTAGCGCAAAGCACAGATACGCAGTATTTT. This chain uses TRBV20-1 with TRBJ2-3, with 7 bases identical to TRBD2. V gave up 5 bases and J gave up 0 bases; unmatched junction bases: 5. The germline CDR1 and CDR2 sequences are DFQATT and SNEGSKA (reference sequence). The CDR3 covers 14 residues.

The genes are TRBV28 and TRBJ1-4; D remains unclear. Germline V lookup: CDR1 MDHEN, CDR2 SYDVKM. The CDR3 has 16 residues. The V and J ends lost 3 bases and 1 base respectively, with 12 bases between them. In DNA form, the CDR3 reads TGTGCCAGCAGTTTCGCCGGTACGGGAACTAATGAAAAACTGTTTTTT. Its protein is CASSFAGTGTNEKLFF.

This chain connects TRBV30 to TRBJ1-5, with unresolved D. The CDR3 has 15 residues. The V gene's germline CDR1 is GTSNPN and CDR2 SVGIG (reference sequence). Trimming pared 2 bases from V and 4 bases from J, leaving 15 bases between. Here the CDR3 DNA reads TGTGCCTGGAGTTCCCGGACCCTACTGAATCAGCCCCAGCATTTT. This sequence encodes CAWSSRTLLNQPQHF. The full variable domain, rest sourced from reference TRBV30 and TRBJ1-5, is SQTIHQWPATLVQPVGSPLSLECTVEGTSNPNLYWYRQAAGRGLQLLFYSVGIGQISSEVPQNLSASRPQDRQFILSSKKLLLSDSGFYLCAWSSRTLLNQPQHFGDGTRLSIL.

The chain couples TRBV6-1 to TRBJ1-1, with D perhaps TRBD1 (6 bases). The length of the CDR3 is 17 residues. Germline V gene data show CDR1 as MNHNS and CDR2 as SASEGT. The V and J ends lost 5 bases and 4 bases respectively, with 23 bases between them. The CDR3 reads CASSPLWGLRGGTEAFF. The CDR3 coding sequence is TGTGCCAGCAGTCCCCTCTGGGGGTTGAGGGGGGGCACTGAAGCTTTCTTT.

The J gene is TRBJ1-4, the V gene TRBV5-1; TRBD1 matches at 9 bases. V was pared by 4 bases and J by 7 bases, with 8 bases of the junction left unmatched. The germline V gene encodes CDR1 SGHRS and CDR2 YFSETQ. CDR3 length: 15 amino acids. In nucleotides, the CDR3 is TGCGCCAGCAGCCTCCAGGGACAGGGTTTTGAAAAACTGTTTTTT. Its translation: CASSLQGQGFEKLFF. Full variable domain (rest looked up from reference TRBV5-1 and TRBJ1-4): KAGVTQTPRYLIKTRGQQVTLSCSPISGHRSVSWYQQTPGQGLQFLFEYFSETQRNKGNFPGRFSGRQFSNSRSEMNVSTLELGDSALYLCASSLQGQGFEKLFFGSGTQLSVL.